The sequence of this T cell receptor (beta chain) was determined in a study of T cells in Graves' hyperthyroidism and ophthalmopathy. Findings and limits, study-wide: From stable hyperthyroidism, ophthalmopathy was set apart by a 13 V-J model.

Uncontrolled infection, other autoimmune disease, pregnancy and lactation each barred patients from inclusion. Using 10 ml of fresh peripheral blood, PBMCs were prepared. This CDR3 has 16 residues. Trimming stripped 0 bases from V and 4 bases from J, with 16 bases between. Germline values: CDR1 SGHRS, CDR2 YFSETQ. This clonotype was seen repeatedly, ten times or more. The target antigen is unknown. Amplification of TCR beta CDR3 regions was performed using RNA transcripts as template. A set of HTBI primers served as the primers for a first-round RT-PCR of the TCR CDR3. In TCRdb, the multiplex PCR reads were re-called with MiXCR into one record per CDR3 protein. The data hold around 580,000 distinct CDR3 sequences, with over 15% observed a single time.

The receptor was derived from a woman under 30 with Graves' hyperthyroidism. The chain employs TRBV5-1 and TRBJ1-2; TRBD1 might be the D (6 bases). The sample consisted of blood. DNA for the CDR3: TGCGCCAGCAGCTTGGCTTCGGGGGCGTTTTCCTATGGCTACACCTTC. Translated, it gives CASSLASGAFSYGYTF.